This TCR beta chain came from a study of molecular identifiers for immune sequencing clone quantification. Trimming shortened V by 1 base and J by 0 bases, and 9 bases separated the two germline ends. This CDR3 is 15 amino acids long. The germline V gene has CDR1 LGHNA and CDR2 YSLEER. TCRdb analysed the PCR reads with MiXCR anew, one entry per CDR3 protein. This sample carries some 590,000 distinct CDR3 sequences, less than 30% of them seen once, and the ten largest clones take 0.7% to 0.95%. This clonotype was recorded a few times. Sequencing was performed on naive CD8+ T cells from blood, with Jurkat cell RNA spiked in. Sample subset: FACS-sorted CD8+CD4-CCR7+CD45RA+ naive T cells. This sequence originates from a human donor in good health. Some libraries in this study had Jurkat cell RNA spiked in. The J gene is TRBJ2-5, the V gene TRBV4-3; the D is unclear. The CDR3: CASSQGVGNQETQYF. The CDR3 nucleotides are TGCGCCAGCAGCCAAGGAGTGGGGAACCAAGAGACCCAGTACTTC.